Presented here are 32 T cell receptor beta chains from one specimen sequenced in a study of T cell changes during pregnancy in multiple sclerosis. Clones were sequenced by immunoSEQ multiplex PCR, and TCRdb holds only the in-frame ones, with some missing. The sample contains over 65,000 clones, roughly 89% of which appear only once. Specimen: peripheral blood, collected in the second trimester of pregnancy. The receptors here all came from a female donor with multiple sclerosis, enrolled in a pregnancy study.

This clone is a singleton in its sample. This chain links TRBV25-1 with TRBJ2-3; TRBD2 agrees at 9 bases. The CDR3 is 17 amino acids. Germline CDR1 and CDR2: MGHDK and SYGVNS. V was pared by 6 bases and J by 0 bases, with 10 bases of the junction left unmatched. The DNA of the CDR3 is TGTGCCAGCAGGACACCCCCGCGGGGGGGTAGCACAGATACGCAGTATTTT. Amino acid sequence: CASRTPPRGGSTDTQYF.

This chain joins TRBV9 and TRBJ2-7; D possibly corresponds to TRBD2 (7 bases). The V gene lost 1 base and the J gene lost 3 bases, with 11 bases spanning the gap. The CDR3 spans 14 residues. Germline CDR1 is SGDLS and CDR2 is YYNGEE. The CDR3 region is CASSVWEGGYEQYF. CDR3 coding DNA: TGTGCCAGCAGCGTATGGGAGGGGGGCTACGAGCAGTACTTC.

V usage is TRBV6-5 and J usage is TRBJ1-2; 7 nucleotides agree with TRBD1. V gave up 2 bases and J gave up 8 bases; unmatched junction bases: 8. Per germline, CDR1 MNHEY and CDR2 SVGAGI. The CDR3 totals 14 residues. The DNA of the CDR3 is TGTGCCAGCAGTTACAGACAGGGCGGATACGGCTACACCTTC. Translated, it gives CASSYRQGGYGYTF.

The chain is built from TRBV27 and TRBJ2-2, with 7 bases aligning to TRBD1. Germline V CDR1 and CDR2: MNHEY, SMNVEV (reference sequence). The CDR3 consists of 14 residues. Losses at the gene ends were 7 bases for V and 3 bases for J; bases not matched to a gene: 5. CDR3 residues: CASKGTVDTGELFF. The CDR3 coding sequence is TGTGCCAGCAAGGGGACAGTTGACACCGGGGAGCTGTTTTTT.

V is TRBV7-2 and J is TRBJ1-2; D perhaps matches TRBD1 (6 bases). This CDR3 is 14 amino acids long. V was trimmed by 6 bases and J by 4 bases, leaving 15 bases between them. CDR1 SGHTA and CDR2 FQGNSA come from the germline V gene. Here the CDR3 DNA reads TGTGCCAGCAGATTGCCCGGACAGTTCTATGGCTACACCTTC. This translates into CASRLPGQFYGYTF. Combining the CDR3 with reference TRBV7-2 and TRBJ1-2 gives the whole variable domain GAGVSQSPSNKVTEKGKDVELRCDPISGHTALYWYRQSLGQGLEFLIYFQGNSAPDKSGLPSDRFSAERTGGSVSTLTIQRTQQEDSAVYLCASRLPGQFYGYTFGSGTRLTVV.

The V and J genes are TRBV29-1 and TRBJ1-1; 7 bases fit TRBD1. CDR1 is SQVTM and CDR2 is ANQGSEA in the germline V gene. The CDR3 runs 14 residues. The trim removed 6 bases at V and 4 bases at J, leaving 11 bases unmatched. CDR3 sequence (DNA): TGCAGCGTGGCTGGACAGGTCGGTAGCACTGAAGCTTTCTTT. It is translated as CSVAGQVGSTEAFF.

The chain links TRBV11-2 to TRBJ2-7; 7 bases match TRBD2. CDR3 length equals 16 residues. From germline, CDR1 is SGHAT and CDR2 FQNNGV. V shed 2 bases, J shed 4 bases, and the junction held 11 bases outside the gene matches. The CDR3 DNA follows: TGTGCCAGCAGCTTATACAAAGCGGGGCGAAGATACGAGCAGTACTTC. Protein sequence: CASSLYKAGRRYEQYF.

The rearrangement joins TRBV7-3 to TRBJ1-1; D unresolved. The CDR3 totals 13 residues. Trimming removed 4 bases from V and 1 base from J, with 7 bases in between. Germline-derived CDR1 and CDR2 are SGHTA and FQGTGA. The CDR3 coding sequence is TGTGCCAGCAGCTCGCAGGAGAACACTGAAGCTTTCTTT. Translating it yields CASSSQENTEAFF.

The J gene is TRBJ1-6, the V gene TRBV7-3, with TRBD1 matching 7 bases. CDR3 length: 13 residues. Germline CDR1 reads SGHTA; CDR2 reads FQGTGA. The V gene end was trimmed by 4 bases and the J gene end by 8 bases; junction bases not matched to a gene: 2. The CDR3 protein is CASSWDRDSPLHF. The CDR3 DNA reads TGTGCCAGCAGCTGGGACAGAGATTCACCCCTCCACTTT.

The chain combines TRBV13 with TRBJ2-5; D possibly corresponds to TRBD2 (5 bases). Germline CDR1 and CDR2: PRHDT and FYEKMQ (reference sequence). This CDR3 is 14 amino acids long. The germline V and J ends were trimmed by 1 base and 5 bases, with 11 bases remaining between them. Here the CDR3 reads CASSLDRGGETQYF. CDR3 nucleotides: TGTGCCAGCAGCTTAGATCGGGGTGGGGAGACCCAGTACTTC.

V and J are TRBV5-4 and TRBJ2-5; D gene unclear. There are 15 residues in the CDR3. Trimming removed 4 bases from V and 3 bases from J, with 16 bases in between. Germline-derived CDR1 and CDR2 are SGHNT and YYREEE (reference sequence). Written as DNA, the CDR3 is TGTGCCAGCAGCACCCCGGTTGGAGTAAAAGAGACCCAGTACTTC. It specifies CASSTPVGVKETQYF.

The rearrangement uses TRBV15 and TRBJ2-1, with 8 bases aligning to TRBD1. Germline V gene data show CDR1 as LNHNV and CDR2 as YYDKDF (reference sequence). This CDR3 contains 14 residues. Trimming removed 7 bases from V and 6 bases from J; junction bases left unmatched: 8. The CDR3 here is CATTGTGPFNEQFF. The CDR3, as DNA: TGTGCCACCACCGGGACAGGTCCCTTCAATGAGCAGTTCTTC.

This chain connects TRBV18 to TRBJ2-3, with D possibly TRBD2 on 5 matching bases. CDR1 and CDR2 (germline): KGHSH, LQKENI. The CDR3 consists of 18 residues. V was clipped by 2 bases and J by 4 bases, with 22 bases between them. Here the CDR3 DNA reads TGTGCCAGCTCACCAACCCCGCTAGCTGCCAAGTCCGCAGATACGCAGTATTTT. This translates into CASSPTPLAAKSADTQYF.

The chain couples TRBV5-6 to TRBJ1-5, with D possibly being TRBD1 (5 bases). CDR3 length: 13 residues. V lost 4 bases and J 6 bases, leaving 11 bases between the germline ends. Germline CDR1 reads SGHDT; CDR2 reads YYEEEE. CDR3 loop: CASSPGGAQPQHF. CDR3 DNA: TGTGCCAGCAGCCCGGGAGGGGCTCAGCCCCAGCATTTT.

This chain links TRBV18 with TRBJ2-1, with 8 bases matching TRBD1. The germline gives CDR1 KGHSH, CDR2 LQKENI. The CDR3 runs to 15 residues. V shed 3 bases, J shed 7 bases, and the junction held 8 bases outside the gene matches. DNA for the CDR3: TGTGCCAGCTCACCCGACAGGGGAGGAGGGAATGAGCAGTTCTTC. It encodes CASSPDRGGGNEQFF. The full variable domain, completed using reference TRBV18 and TRBJ2-1, is NAGVMQNPRHLVRRRGQEARLRCSPMKGHSHVYWYRQLPEEGLKFMVYLQKENIIDESGMPKERFSAEFPKEGPSILRIQQVVRGDSAAYFCASSPDRGGGNEQFFGPGTRLTVL.

J is TRBJ2-7 and V is TRBV30; D is perhaps TRBD1 (5 bases). The CDR3 consists of 17 residues. Trimming cost V 1 base and J 0 bases, with 19 bases left between them. Germline assignment: CDR1 GTSNPN and CDR2 SVGIG (reference sequence). CDR3 protein: CAWSERFVTDISYEQYF. The DNA for the CDR3 is TGTGCCTGGAGTGAACGGTTCGTTACGGACATCTCCTACGAGCAGTACTTC.

This rearrangement joins TRBV5-6 to TRBJ1-2; 11 nucleotides match TRBD1. Germline CDR1 is SGHDT and CDR2 is YYEEEE. Germline trimming cut 2 bases from V and 2 bases from J; bases unmatched to any gene: 2. The CDR3 has 15 amino acids. The CDR3 region has the DNA TGTGCCAGCAGCTTAGGGGACAGGGGGAACTATGGCTACACCTTC. It is translated as CASSLGDRGNYGYTF.

This clone was seen just once. The gene calls are TRBV5-4 and TRBJ2-2; TRBD1 matches 11 bases. The ends lost 6 bases at V and 4 bases at J; junction bases unmatched: 8. This CDR3 contains 16 residues. Germline V gene lookup returns CDR1 SGHNT and CDR2 YYREEE (reference sequence). The CDR3 region has the DNA TGTGCCAGCACCCCCGGGACAGGGGGAATCACCGGGGAGCTGTTTTTT. This encodes CASTPGTGGITGELFF.

V usage is TRBV10-3 and J usage is TRBJ2-5; the match to TRBD1 covers 10 bases. CDR3 length: 15 amino acids. Germline loops: CDR1 ENHRY, CDR2 SYGVKD. With V trimmed by 6 bases and J by 2 bases, 6 bases remained unmatched. The CDR3 coding sequence is TGTGCCATCAGGGGGGGGACAGGGGCGCAAGAGACCCAGTACTTC. This translates into CAIRGGTGAQETQYF.

This CDR3 is CASSQGGGVYEQYF. The CDR3 region has the DNA TGTGCCAGCAGCCAGGGTGGAGGGGTCTACGAGCAGTACTTC. The genes are TRBV6-1 and TRBJ2-7; maybe TRBD2 (6 bases). This CDR3 spans 14 amino acids. Germline values: CDR1 MNHNS, CDR2 SASEGT. Trimming pared 6 bases from V and 3 bases from J, leaving 15 bases between.

This clone appeared once. The V gene is TRBV6-1, the J gene TRBJ1-1; weak D call: TRBD1 (5 bases). The V end lost 4 bases, the J end lost 4 bases, and 16 bases lay between the germline ends. From germline, CDR1 is MNHNS and CDR2 SASEGT. This CDR3 contains 15 residues. The CDR3 bases are TGTGCCAGCAGTGCCTCCCAGGGCTTGGGCACTGAAGCTTTCTTT. Translation: CASSASQGLGTEAFF.

This rearrangement joins TRBV6-8 to TRBJ2-4; 7 positions agree with TRBD2. The junction had 18 bases not matched to a gene; V was cut back by 10 bases and J by 0 bases. This CDR3 is 18 amino acids long. CDR1 is MNHGY, CDR2 SAAAGT, per germline. DNA for the CDR3: TGTGCCATTCCCGACCGGGACTACCAACTTCTAGCCAAAAACATTCAGTACTTC. Amino acid sequence: CAIPDRDYQLLAKNIQYF.

The V and J genes are TRBV9 and TRBJ1-1, with D hard to call. The CDR3 sequence is 13 residues long. Deletions cut 0 bases from V and 1 base from J, with 4 bases between. From germline, CDR1 is SGDLS and CDR2 YYNGEE. CDR3 in DNA: TGTGCCAGCAGCGTAGAGCAGAACACTGAAGCTTTCTTT. It codes for CASSVEQNTEAFF.

This clone was counted once. J is TRBJ1-2 and V is TRBV11-1; D ambiguous. This CDR3 contains 14 residues. Germline V gene lookup returns CDR1 SGHAT and CDR2 FQDESV (reference sequence). V was pared by 1 base and J by 8 bases, with 14 bases between. This CDR3 is CASSLGRTSRGYTF. The CDR3 coding sequence is TGTGCCAGCAGCTTAGGACGGACTTCTCGGGGCTACACCTTC.

The chain is built from TRBV6-1 and TRBJ1-2, with D hard to call. The germline V gene encodes CDR1 MNHNS and CDR2 SASEGT. Trimming left V 2 bases short and J 5 bases short, with 12 bases between. This CDR3 comprises 14 residues. The CDR3 sequence is CASSESLRVYGYTF. CDR3 nucleotide sequence: TGTGCCAGCAGTGAATCTCTTCGTGTATATGGCTACACCTTC.

The V and J genes are TRBV5-5 and TRBJ2-5; the D gene is possibly TRBD1 (5 bases). The germline gives CDR1 SGHKS, CDR2 YYEKEE (reference sequence). V was trimmed by 5 bases and J by 2 bases, leaving 16 bases between them. The CDR3 contains 15 residues. The CDR3 sequence: CASSFDRNQQETQYF. The DNA of the CDR3 is TGTGCCAGCAGTTTTGACAGAAACCAACAAGAGACCCAGTACTTC.

The chain couples TRBV5-4 to TRBJ2-5; possible D gene TRBD1, 5 bases. This CDR3 contains 14 residues. The germline V and J ends were trimmed by 1 base and 4 bases, with 11 bases remaining between them. Germline assignment: CDR1 SGHNT and CDR2 YYREEE (reference sequence). Here the CDR3 DNA reads TGTGCCAGCAGCTTGACAGGCCCTCGAGAGACCCAGTACTTC. It translates to CASSLTGPRETQYF.

The chain employs TRBV7-9 and TRBJ2-5, with D unclear. The V and J ends lost 5 bases and 7 bases respectively, with 17 bases between them. CDR1 and CDR2 (germline): SEHNR, FQNEAQ (reference sequence). The CDR3 has 14 residues. CDR3: CASSPNPERGTQYF. CDR3 coding DNA: TGTGCCAGCAGCCCTAACCCGGAACGAGGGACCCAGTACTTC.

This chain uses TRBV7-3 with TRBJ1-1, with a weak D call TRBD1 (6 bases). The CDR3 is made up of 15 amino acids. Germline V CDR1 and CDR2: SGHTA, FQGTGA. V lost 5 bases to trimming and J lost 6 bases, with 19 bases between them. This CDR3 is CASSPTGGRYPEAFF. CDR3 DNA sequence: TGTGCCAGCAGCCCCACGGGGGGGCGGTACCCTGAAGCTTTCTTT.

This chain links TRBV14 with TRBJ1-2; 7 nucleotides align to TRBD1. Germline-derived CDR1 and CDR2 are SGHDN and FVKESK. This CDR3 region has 19 residues. The V gene end was trimmed by 4 bases and the J gene end by 5 bases; junction bases not matched to a gene: 22. The CDR3: CASSPFKGAGRQGEYGYTF. In DNA form, the CDR3 reads TGTGCCAGCAGCCCATTTAAGGGGGCAGGGCGCCAGGGAGAGTATGGCTACACCTTC.

The chain combines TRBV13 with TRBJ2-7, with 10 positions matching TRBD1. Per germline, CDR1 PRHDT and CDR2 FYEKMQ (reference sequence). The CDR3 totals 14 residues. V trimming: 6 bases; J trimming: 6 bases; junction bases outside the gene matches: 8. CDR3 nucleotide sequence: TGTGCCAGCAGTGATCCGGGACAGGGGCTCGAGCAGTACTTC. This translates into CASSDPGQGLEQYF.

The sample holds one count of this clone. V usage is TRBV29-1 and J usage is TRBJ1-1; TRBD1 aligns across 10 bases. Germline CDR1 is SQVTM and CDR2 is ANQGSEA. The ends lost 6 bases at V and 5 bases at J; junction bases unmatched: 6. This CDR3 is 13 amino acids long. CDR3 DNA: TGCAGCGTGCGACAGGGGGCGAAAACTGAAGCTTTCTTT. Amino acids: CSVRQGAKTEAFF.